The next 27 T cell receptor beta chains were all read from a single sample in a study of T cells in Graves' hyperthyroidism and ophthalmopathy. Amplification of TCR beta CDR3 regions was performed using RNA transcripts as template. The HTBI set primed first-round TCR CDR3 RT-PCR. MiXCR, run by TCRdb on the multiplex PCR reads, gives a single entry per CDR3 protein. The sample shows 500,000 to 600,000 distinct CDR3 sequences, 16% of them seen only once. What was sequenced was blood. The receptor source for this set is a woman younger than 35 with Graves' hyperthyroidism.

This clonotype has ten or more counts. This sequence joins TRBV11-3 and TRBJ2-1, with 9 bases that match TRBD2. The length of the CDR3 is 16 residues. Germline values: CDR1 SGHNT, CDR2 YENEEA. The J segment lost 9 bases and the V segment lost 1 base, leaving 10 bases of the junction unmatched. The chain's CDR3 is CASSLVIAGVRAEQFF. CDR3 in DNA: TGTGCCAGCAGCTTAGTTATAGCGGGAGTACGGGCTGAGCAGTTCTTC. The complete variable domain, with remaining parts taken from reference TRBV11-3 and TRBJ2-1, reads EAGVVQSPRYKIIEKKQPVAFWCNPISGHNTLYWYLQNLGQGPELLIRYENEEAVDDSQLPKDRFSAERLKGVDSTLKIQPAELGDSAVYLCASSLVIAGVRAEQFFGPGTRLTVL.

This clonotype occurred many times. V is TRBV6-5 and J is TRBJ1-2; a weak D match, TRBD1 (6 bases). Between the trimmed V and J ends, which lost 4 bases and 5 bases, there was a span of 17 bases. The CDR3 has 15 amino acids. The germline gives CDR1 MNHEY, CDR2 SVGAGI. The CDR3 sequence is CASSFSRGGSYGYTF. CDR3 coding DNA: TGTGCCAGCAGTTTCAGCAGGGGAGGAAGTTATGGCTACACCTTC.

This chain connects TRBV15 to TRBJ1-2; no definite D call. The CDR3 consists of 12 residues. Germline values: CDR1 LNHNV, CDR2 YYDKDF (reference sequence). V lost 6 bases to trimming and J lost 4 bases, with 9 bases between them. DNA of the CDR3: TGTGCCACCAGAGAGATACCCTATGGCTACACCTTC. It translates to CATREIPYGYTF.

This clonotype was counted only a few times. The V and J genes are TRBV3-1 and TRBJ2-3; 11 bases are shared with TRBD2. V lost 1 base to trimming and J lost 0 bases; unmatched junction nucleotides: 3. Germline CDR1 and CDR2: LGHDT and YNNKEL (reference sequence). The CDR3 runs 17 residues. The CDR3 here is CASSQGTSGPSTDTQYF. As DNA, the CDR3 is TGTGCCAGCAGCCAAGGGACTAGCGGGCCTAGCACAGATACGCAGTATTTT.

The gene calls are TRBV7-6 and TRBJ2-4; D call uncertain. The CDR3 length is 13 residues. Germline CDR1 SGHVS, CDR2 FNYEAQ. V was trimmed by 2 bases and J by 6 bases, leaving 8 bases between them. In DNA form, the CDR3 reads TGTGCCAGCAGCTTATCTTTGGGAAACATTCAGTACTTC. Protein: CASSLSLGNIQYF.

CDR3 loop: CASSQDRSGGALEQFF. CDR3 DNA sequence: TGTGCCAGCAGCCAAGACAGGAGCGGGGGGGCCCTTGAGCAGTTCTTC. The chain uses TRBV4-2 and TRBJ2-1; 10 positions match TRBD2. CDR3 size: 16 residues. The germline V gene encodes CDR1 LGHNA and CDR2 YNFKEQ. V lost 0 bases to trimming and J lost 9 bases; unmatched junction nucleotides: 8.

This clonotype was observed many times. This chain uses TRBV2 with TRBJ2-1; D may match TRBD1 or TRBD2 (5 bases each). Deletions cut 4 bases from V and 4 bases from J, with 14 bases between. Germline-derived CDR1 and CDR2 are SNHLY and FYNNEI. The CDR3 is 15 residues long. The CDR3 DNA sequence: TGTGCCAGCAGTGTTAGAGGGGCGGGTTACAATGAGCAGTTCTTC. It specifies CASSVRGAGYNEQFF.

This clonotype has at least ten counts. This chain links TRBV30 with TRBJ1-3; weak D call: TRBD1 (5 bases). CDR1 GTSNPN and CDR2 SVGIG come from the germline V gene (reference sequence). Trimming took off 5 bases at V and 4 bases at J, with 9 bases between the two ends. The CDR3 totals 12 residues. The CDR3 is CAWRTYGNTIYF. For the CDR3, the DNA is TGTGCCTGGCGGACATACGGAAACACCATATATTTT.

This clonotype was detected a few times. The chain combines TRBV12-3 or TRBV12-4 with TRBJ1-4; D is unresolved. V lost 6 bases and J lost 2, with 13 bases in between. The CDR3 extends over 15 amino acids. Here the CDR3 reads CASRLRARTNEKLFF. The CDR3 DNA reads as TGTGCCAGCAGGCTCCGGGCTCGCACTAATGAAAAACTGTTTTTT.

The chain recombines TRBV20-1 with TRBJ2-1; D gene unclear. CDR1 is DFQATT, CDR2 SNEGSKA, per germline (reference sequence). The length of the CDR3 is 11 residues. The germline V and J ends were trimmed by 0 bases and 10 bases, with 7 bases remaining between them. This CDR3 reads CSARDQREQFF. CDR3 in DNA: TGCAGTGCTAGAGATCAGAGGGAGCAGTTCTTC.

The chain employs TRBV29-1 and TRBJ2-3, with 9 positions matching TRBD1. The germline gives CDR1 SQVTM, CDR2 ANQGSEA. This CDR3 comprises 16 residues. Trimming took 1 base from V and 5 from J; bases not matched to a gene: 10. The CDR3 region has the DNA TGCAGCGTTGAAGTGAGACAGGGGGAGTGGAGAGATACGCAGTATTTT. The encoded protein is CSVEVRQGEWRDTQYF.

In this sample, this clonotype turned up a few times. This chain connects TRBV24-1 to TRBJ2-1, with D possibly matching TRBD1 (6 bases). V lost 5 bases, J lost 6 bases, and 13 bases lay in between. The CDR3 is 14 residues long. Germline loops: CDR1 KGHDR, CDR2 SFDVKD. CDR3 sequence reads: CATSVRGRGNEQFF. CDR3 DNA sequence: TGTGCCACCAGTGTCAGGGGCAGGGGCAATGAGCAGTTCTTC.

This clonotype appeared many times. CDR3 protein: CSAWGLDGYTF. CDR3 in DNA: TGCAGTGCTTGGGGGCTCGATGGCTACACCTTC. This chain connects TRBV20-1 to TRBJ1-2; D is perhaps TRBD1 (6 bases). The CDR3 is made up of 11 amino acids. Deletions cut 5 bases from V and 6 bases from J, with 10 bases between. The germline CDR1 and CDR2 sequences are DFQATT and SNEGSKA (reference sequence).

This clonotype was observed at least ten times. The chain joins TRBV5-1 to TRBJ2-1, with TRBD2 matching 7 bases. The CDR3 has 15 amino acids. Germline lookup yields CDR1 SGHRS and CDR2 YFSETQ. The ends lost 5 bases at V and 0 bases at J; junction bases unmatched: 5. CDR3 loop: CASRILAVSYNEQFF. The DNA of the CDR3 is TGCGCCAGCAGAATTCTAGCGGTCTCCTACAATGAGCAGTTCTTC. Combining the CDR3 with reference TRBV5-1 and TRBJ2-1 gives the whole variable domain KAGVTQTPRYLIKTRGQQVTLSCSPISGHRSVSWYQQTPGQGLQFLFEYFSETQRNKGNFPGRFSGRQFSNSRSEMNVSTLELGDSALYLCASRILAVSYNEQFFGPGTRLTVL.

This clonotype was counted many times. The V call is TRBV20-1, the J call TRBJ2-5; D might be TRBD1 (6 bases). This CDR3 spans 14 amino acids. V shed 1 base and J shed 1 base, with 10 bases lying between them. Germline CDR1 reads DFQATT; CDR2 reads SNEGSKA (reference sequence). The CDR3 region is CSARAGTLQETQYF. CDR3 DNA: TGCAGTGCTAGAGCCGGGACACTCCAAGAGACCCAGTACTTC.

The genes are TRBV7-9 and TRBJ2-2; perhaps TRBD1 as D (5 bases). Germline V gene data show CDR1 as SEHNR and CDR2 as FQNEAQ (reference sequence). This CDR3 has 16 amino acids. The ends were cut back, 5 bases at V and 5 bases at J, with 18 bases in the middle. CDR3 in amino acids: CASSVHSRVLTGELFF. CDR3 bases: TGTGCCAGCAGCGTCCACAGCAGGGTATTGACCGGGGAGCTGTTTTTT.

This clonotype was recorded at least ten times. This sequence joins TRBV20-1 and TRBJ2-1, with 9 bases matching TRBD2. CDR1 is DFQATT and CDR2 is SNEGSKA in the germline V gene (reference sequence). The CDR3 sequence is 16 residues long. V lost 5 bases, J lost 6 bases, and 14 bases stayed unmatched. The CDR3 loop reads CSAAPGGSGRINEQFF. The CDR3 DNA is TGCAGTGCTGCTCCGGGGGGTAGCGGGAGAATCAATGAGCAGTTCTTC.

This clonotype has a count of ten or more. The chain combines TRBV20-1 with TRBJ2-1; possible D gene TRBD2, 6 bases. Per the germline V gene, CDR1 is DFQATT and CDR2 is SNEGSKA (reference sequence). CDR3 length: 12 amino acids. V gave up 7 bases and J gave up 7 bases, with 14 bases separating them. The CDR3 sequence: CSVSRAGNEQFF. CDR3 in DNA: TGCAGTGTGTCCAGGGCGGGGAATGAGCAGTTCTTC.

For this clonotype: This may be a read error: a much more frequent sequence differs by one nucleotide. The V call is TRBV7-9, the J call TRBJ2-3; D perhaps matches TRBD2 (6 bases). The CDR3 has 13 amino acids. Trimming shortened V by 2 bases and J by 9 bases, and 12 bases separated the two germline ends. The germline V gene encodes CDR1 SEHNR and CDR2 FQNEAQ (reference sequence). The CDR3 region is CASSLNKEGTQYF. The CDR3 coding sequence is TGTGCCAGCAGCTTAAACAAGGAGGGGACGCAGTATTTT.

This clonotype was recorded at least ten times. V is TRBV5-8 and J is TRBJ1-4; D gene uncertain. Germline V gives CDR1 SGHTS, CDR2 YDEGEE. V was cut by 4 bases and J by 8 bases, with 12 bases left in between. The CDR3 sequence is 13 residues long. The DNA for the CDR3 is TGTGCCAGCAGCCGAATTGGAATCGAAAAACTGTTTTTT. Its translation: CASSRIGIEKLFF.

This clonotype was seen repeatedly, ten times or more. The CDR3 loop reads CASRFGSTDTQYF. The CDR3 DNA sequence: TGCGCCAGCAGGTTTGGCAGCACAGATACGCAGTATTTT. V usage is TRBV5-1 and J usage is TRBJ2-3; D call uncertain. The CDR3 loop spans 13 amino acids. V lost 5 bases and J 0 bases, leaving 7 bases between the germline ends. CDR1 and CDR2 from the germline V gene are SGHRS and YFSETQ.

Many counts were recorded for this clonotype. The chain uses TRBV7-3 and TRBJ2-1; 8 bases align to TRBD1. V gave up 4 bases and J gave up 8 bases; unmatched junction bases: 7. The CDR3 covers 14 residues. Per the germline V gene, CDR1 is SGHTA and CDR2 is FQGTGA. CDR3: CASSSQGARDEQFF. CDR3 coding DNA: TGTGCCAGCAGCTCTCAGGGGGCTCGGGATGAGCAGTTCTTC.

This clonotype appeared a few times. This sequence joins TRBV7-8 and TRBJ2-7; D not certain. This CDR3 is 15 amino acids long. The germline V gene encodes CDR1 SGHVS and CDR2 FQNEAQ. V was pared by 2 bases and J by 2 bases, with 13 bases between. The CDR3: CASSLNEIPTYEQYF. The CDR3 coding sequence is TGTGCCAGCAGCTTAAACGAAATCCCGACCTACGAGCAGTACTTC. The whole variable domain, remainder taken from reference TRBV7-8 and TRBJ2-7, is GAGVSQSPRYKVAKRGQDVALRCDPISGHVSLFWYQQALGQGPEFLTYFQNEAQLDKSGLPSDRFFAERPEGSVSTLKIQRTQQEDSAVYLCASSLNEIPTYEQYFGPGTRLTVT.

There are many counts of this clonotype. The CDR3 protein is CATSGQGGMDTEAFF. CDR3 sequence (DNA): TGTGCCACCAGTGGTCAGGGCGGGATGGACACTGAAGCTTTCTTT. The rearrangement links TRBV24-1 to TRBJ1-1, with D possibly TRBD1 on 5 matching bases. This CDR3 comprises 15 residues. Deletions cut 5 bases from V and 3 bases from J, with 15 bases between. Germline CDR1 KGHDR, CDR2 SFDVKD.

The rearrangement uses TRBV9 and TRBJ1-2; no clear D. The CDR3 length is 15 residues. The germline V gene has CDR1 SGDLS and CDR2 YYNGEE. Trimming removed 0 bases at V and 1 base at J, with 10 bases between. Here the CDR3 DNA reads TGTGCCAGCAGCGTAGCCGGCGGGCGTAACTATGGCTACACCTTC. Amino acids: CASSVAGGRNYGYTF. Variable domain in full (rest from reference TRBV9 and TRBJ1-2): DSGVTQTPKHLITATGQRVTLRCSPRSGDLSVYWYQQSLDQGLQFLIQYYNGEERAKGNILERFSAQQFPDLHSELNLSSLELGDSALYFCASSVAGGRNYGYTFGSGTRLTVV.

The CDR3: CASSQILAGASHYGYTF. For the CDR3, the DNA is TGTGCCAGCAGCCAAATACTTGCGGGGGCTTCTCACTATGGCTACACCTTC. This chain uses TRBV14 with TRBJ1-2, with D possibly matching TRBD1 (6 bases). The V and J ends lost 2 bases and 3 bases respectively, with 19 bases between them. The CDR3 sequence is 17 residues long. Germline V gene sequence: CDR1 SGHDN, CDR2 FVKESK.

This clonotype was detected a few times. CDR3 amino acids: CSAREGGGNRNTEAFF. CDR3 nucleotide sequence: TGCAGTGCTAGAGAGGGAGGGGGTAATCGGAACACTGAAGCTTTCTTT. The chain employs TRBV20-1 and TRBJ1-1; possible D gene TRBD1, 6 bases. The CDR3 sequence is 16 residues long. Germline V lookup: CDR1 DFQATT, CDR2 SNEGSKA (reference sequence). V gave up 0 bases and J gave up 1 base, with 15 bases separating them.